The clone carrying this T cell receptor (beta chain) was counted at least ten times. Stated time point: before trial treatment. Donors were given nivolumab, ipilimumab, aspirin, low-dose cyclophosphamide and low-dose radiotherapy. CDR1 LNHNV and CDR2 YYDKDF come from the germline V gene (reference sequence). This CDR3 has 14 residues. Germline trimming cut 1 base from V and 7 bases from J; bases unmatched to any gene: 7. This sample stems from a study of low-dose radiotherapy and immunotherapy resistance in tumors. TRAV and TRBV primers primed cDNA for both TCRalpha and TCRbeta. Amplification of TCRs used a constant-region primer and V-primer adapter for about 20 PCR cycles. TCRdb reprocessed the reads via MiXCR and lists one record per CDR3 protein. The repertoire holds 35,000 to 50,000 distinct CDR3 sequences, with roughly a third as singletons.

The chain is built from TRBV15 and TRBJ2-7; 7 bases match TRBD2. The receptor was isolated from a male donor with gallbladder cancer. The sequencing used PBMCs, collected before treatment. The CDR3 here is CATSRGGGTGEQYF. CDR3 DNA: TGTGCCACCAGCAGAGGGGGGGGGACGGGTGAGCAGTACTTC.